This T cell receptor beta chain is from a study of read filtering for tumor transcriptome and immune sequencing. Molecular barcoded adaptors covering alpha/delta and beta/gamma chains were used on 400 ng RNA. TCRdb processed the reads anew with MiXCR; each CDR3 protein has one entry. In the table there are 20,000 to 25,000 distinct CDR3 sequences, roughly 15% of which are singletons. This clonotype was detected many times. Its antigen is not identified. Study-level points and caveats: This fraction held mixed bone marrow immune cells after CD138-negative sorting. RNA-seq captured clonotypes less deeply and reliably than IR-seq.

Source material: a population of CD138-negative cells sorted from bone marrow. This TCR was sampled from a donor aged 40 or older with multiple myeloma.

CDR3 nucleotides: TGCAGCGGACGACAAAATGAGCAGTTCTTC. Translated, it gives CSGRQNEQFF. The chain has TRBV29-1 and TRBJ2-1; D is unresolved. Germline V gene sequence: CDR1 SQVTM, CDR2 ANQGSEA. CDR3 length: 10 amino acids. The V end was cut by 7 bases, the J end by 7 bases, with 8 bases between.